This T cell receptor beta chain stems from a study of blood T cell repertoires in COVID-19. The V gene end was trimmed by 5 bases and the J gene end by 0 bases; junction bases not matched to a gene: 15. Germline-derived CDR1 and CDR2 are SEHNR and FQNEAQ (reference sequence). CDR3 length: 18 amino acids. Sequencing was performed with immunoSEQ multiplex PCR; in TCRdb, only in-frame clones are kept and a portion is missing. The sample lists about 300,000 clones, roughly 80% occurring once. This clone was picked up a small number of times. The material sequenced was peripheral blood. This receptor was identified in a human donor with COVID-19, enrolled during active disease. The donor label of this sample is uncertain. The chain is built from TRBV7-9 and TRBJ1-1; the match to TRBD1 covers 7 bases. The CDR3, as DNA: TGTGCCAGCAGCACTTTCCGGGACAGTAAGTACCTGAACACTGAAGCTTTCTTT. Translated: CASSTFRDSKYLNTEAFF. Supplemented by reference TRBV7-9 and TRBJ1-1, the full variable domain reads DTGVSQNPRHKITKRGQNVTFRCDPISEHNRLYWYRQTLGQGPEFLTYFQNEAQLEKSRLLSDRFSAERPKGSFSTLEIQRTEQGDSAMYLCASSTFRDSKYLNTEAFFGQGTRLTVV.